The clone carrying this T cell receptor (beta chain) was found a few times. The data originate from a study of blood T cell repertoires in COVID-19. TCRdb keeps only in-frame clones here, not all; method: immunoSEQ multiplex PCR. The sample contains about 59,000 clones, approximately 81% of which appear only once. Germline lookup yields CDR1 MNHNY and CDR2 SVGAGI (reference sequence). The V gene lost 0 bases and the J gene lost 1 base, with 9 bases spanning the gap. The CDR3 spans 15 residues. The source of this sequence is a woman older than 75 with active or convalescent COVID-19. V is TRBV6-6 and J is TRBJ1-2; D is possibly TRBD1 (6 bases). The specimen was peripheral blood. The CDR3 is CASSYSADSNYGYTF. CDR3 bases: TGTGCCAGCAGTTACTCGGCGGACAGTAACTATGGCTACACCTTC.